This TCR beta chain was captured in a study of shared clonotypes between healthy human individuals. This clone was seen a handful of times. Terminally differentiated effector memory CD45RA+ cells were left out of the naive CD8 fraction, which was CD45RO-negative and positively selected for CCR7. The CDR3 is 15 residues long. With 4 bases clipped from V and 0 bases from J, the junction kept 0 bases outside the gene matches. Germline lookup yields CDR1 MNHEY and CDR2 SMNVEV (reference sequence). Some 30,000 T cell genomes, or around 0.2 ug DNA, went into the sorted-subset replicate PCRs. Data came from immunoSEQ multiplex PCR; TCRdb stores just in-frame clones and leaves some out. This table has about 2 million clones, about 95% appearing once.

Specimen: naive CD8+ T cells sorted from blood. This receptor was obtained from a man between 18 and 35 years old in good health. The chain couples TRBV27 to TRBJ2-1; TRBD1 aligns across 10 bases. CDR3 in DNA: TGTGCCAGCAGTTGGACAGGGGGCTCCTACAATGAGCAGTTCTTC. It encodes CASSWTGGSYNEQFF.